The 18 T cell receptor beta chains presented below share a single source sample, sequenced in a study of T-cell memory formation after mild COVID-19. Each CDR3 protein is one row after TCRdb ran MiXCR on the 5' RACE reads. The sample lists 150,000 to 200,000 distinct CDR3 sequences; 16% were seen once. Sequencing was carried out using PBMCs or a T cell subset sorted from them (not recorded which). These receptors came from an adult woman who had mild COVID-19 (a few samples of this study predate the infection). Cell type and time point are not known.

This clonotype was counted between two and nine times. The chain has TRBV18 and TRBJ1-1, with 9 positions matching TRBD1. Germline CDR1 is KGHSH and CDR2 is LQKENI. This CDR3 spans 14 amino acids. V trimming: 5 bases; J trimming: 5 bases; junction bases outside the gene matches: 6. The CDR3 reads CASSSTGGSTEAFF. The DNA of the CDR3 is TGTGCCAGCTCATCTACAGGGGGCAGTACTGAAGCTTTCTTT.

The rearrangement links TRBV6-1 to TRBJ1-2, with a tentative D call TRBD1 (5 bases). Germline V gene lookup returns CDR1 MNHNS and CDR2 SASEGT. V lost 6 bases, J lost 7 bases, and 12 bases lay in between. The CDR3 length is 12 residues. CDR3 sequence: CASRAGISGYTF. CDR3 DNA: TGTGCCAGCAGAGCAGGGATCTCTGGCTACACCTTC.

The chain recombines TRBV12-3 or TRBV12-4 with TRBJ1-2; 8 bases are shared with TRBD1. There are 16 residues in the CDR3. The trim removed 4 bases at V and 6 bases at J, leaving 13 bases unmatched. The CDR3 sequence is CASSSQGALGEDGYTF. For the CDR3, the DNA is TGTGCCAGCAGTTCGCAGGGGGCCCTAGGAGAGGATGGCTACACCTTC.

This clonotype has just a few counts. This rearrangement joins TRBV29-1 to TRBJ2-2, with a tentative D call TRBD2 (5 bases). Germline CDR1 reads SQVTM; CDR2 reads ANQGSEA. V shed 2 bases and J shed 8 bases, with 12 bases lying between them. This CDR3 contains 13 residues. For the CDR3, the DNA is TGCAGCGTTGAATCGGCTAGCAGGGGGGAGCTGTTTTTT. It translates to CSVESASRGELFF.

The CDR3 nucleotides are TGTGCCAGCAGCAGGATCGGGACTAGCGGGGGGGCCCGGTCCTACAATGAGCAGTTCTTC. The encoded protein is CASSRIGTSGGARSYNEQFF. The chain combines TRBV7-2 with TRBJ2-1, with 16 bases that match TRBD2. Germline V gives CDR1 SGHTA, CDR2 FQGNSA. V shed 5 bases and J 1 base; nucleotides not matched to a gene: 11. This CDR3 is 20 amino acids long.

This clonotype was observed a handful of times. The chain joins TRBV7-9 to TRBJ2-7; TRBD2 matches 7 bases. The ends lost 5 bases at V and 0 bases at J; junction bases unmatched: 10. CDR1 is SEHNR, CDR2 FQNEAQ, per germline (reference sequence). The CDR3 spans 16 residues. The CDR3 DNA reads as TGTGCCAGCAGCCCGCTTCGGGACTACTTCTCCTACGAGCAGTACTTC. Translated: CASSPLRDYFSYEQYF.

The chain links TRBV24-1 to TRBJ1-4; no reliable D call. CDR3 length: 13 amino acids. The V gene's germline CDR1 is KGHDR and CDR2 SFDVKD. V lost 9 bases and J lost 5, with 12 bases in between. CDR3 region: CATQRDRNEKLFF. CDR3 coding DNA: TGTGCCACCCAAAGGGATCGGAATGAAAAACTGTTTTTT.

This clonotype was counted a few times. The rearrangement joins TRBV20-1 to TRBJ1-2, with 7 bases matching TRBD1. Trimming removed 4 bases from V and 5 bases from J; junction bases left unmatched: 16. Germline V gene data show CDR1 as DFQATT and CDR2 as SNEGSKA (reference sequence). This CDR3 comprises 16 residues. The CDR3 coding sequence is TGCAGTGCTAACCCTCCTGAGAGGGGGCCCTTATATGGCTACACCTTC. Translation gives CSANPPERGPLYGYTF.

The chain uses TRBV5-4 and TRBJ2-5; D call uncertain. The CDR3 loop spans 13 amino acids. V gave up 4 bases and J gave up 5 bases, with 12 bases separating them. Germline V gene sequence: CDR1 SGHNT, CDR2 YYREEE (reference sequence). CDR3 DNA: TGTGCCAGCAGCCTAAGCGATGGGGAGACCCAGTACTTC. This sequence encodes CASSLSDGETQYF.

The gene calls are TRBV6-6 and TRBJ2-5; the D gene could be TRBD1 or TRBD2 (5 bases each). Looked up from germline, CDR1 is MNHNY and CDR2 is SVGAGI (reference sequence). V dropped 2 bases and J dropped 4 bases, with 11 bases sitting between them. The CDR3 covers 14 residues. The CDR3 here is CASSYRGARETQYF. The DNA of the CDR3 is TGTGCCAGCAGTTACAGAGGGGCCCGAGAGACCCAGTACTTC.

The chain combines TRBV20-1 with TRBJ2-7; 10 bases match TRBD2. Looked up from germline, CDR1 is DFQATT and CDR2 is SNEGSKA (reference sequence). The CDR3 totals 14 residues. V was clipped by 6 bases and J by 2 bases; unmatched bases: 7. CDR3 residues: CSAGTSALTYEQYF. Here the CDR3 DNA reads TGCAGTGCGGGGACTAGCGCCCTAACCTACGAGCAGTACTTC.

This clonotype was seen more than once but under ten times. The J gene is TRBJ2-5, the V gene TRBV9, with 11 bases fitting TRBD1. CDR1 and CDR2 from the germline V gene are SGDLS and YYNGEE. CDR3 size: 18 residues. J was trimmed by 2 bases and V by 0 bases; bases with no gene match: 9. CDR3 sequence: CASSVGTGGLPFQETQYF. As DNA, the CDR3 is TGTGCCAGCAGCGTAGGGACAGGGGGCCTCCCATTTCAAGAGACCCAGTACTTC.

The chain joins TRBV7-8 to TRBJ2-3, with 7 nucleotides matching TRBD2. CDR1 and CDR2 from the germline V gene are SGHVS and FQNEAQ. With 6 bases clipped from V and 4 bases from J, the junction kept 10 bases outside the gene matches. The CDR3 extends over 15 amino acids. The CDR3 DNA reads TGTGCCAGCAGTCCACGACTAGCTAAGGCAGATACGCAGTATTTT. Protein sequence: CASSPRLAKADTQYF.

This clonotype was detected a few times. The rearrangement joins TRBV5-6 to TRBJ2-3, with TRBD1 identical over 9 bases. V dropped 2 bases and J dropped 3; count of bases not matched to a gene: 4. The CDR3 loop spans 15 amino acids. CDR1 SGHDT and CDR2 YYEEEE come from the germline V gene. CDR3 in DNA: TGTGCCAGCAGCTTCAGTGACAGGGGGACAGATACGCAGTATTTT. This translates into CASSFSDRGTDTQYF.

This clonotype was counted only a few times. The V call is TRBV11-2, the J call TRBJ2-7; D call uncertain. The V end lost 0 bases, the J end lost 7 bases, and 13 bases lay between the germline ends. CDR1 and CDR2 (germline): SGHAT, FQNNGV. CDR3 length: 14 residues. The CDR3 nucleotides are TGTGCCAGCAGCTTAGATCGGGCGAGCAGTGAGCAGTACTTC. It encodes CASSLDRASSEQYF.

J is TRBJ1-2 and V is TRBV6-6; D is possibly TRBD1 (5 bases). V shed 10 bases and J shed 4 bases, with 16 bases lying between them. CDR3 length: 13 amino acids. The germline V gene encodes CDR1 MNHNY and CDR2 SVGAGI (reference sequence). The CDR3: CAIQQGPSYGYTF. The CDR3 DNA reads as TGTGCCATTCAGCAGGGCCCCTCCTATGGCTACACCTTC.

This clonotype was seen more than once but under ten times. This chain links TRBV5-1 with TRBJ1-4; TRBD1 agrees at 7 bases. The V and J ends lost 4 bases and 9 bases, in that order; junction bases with no gene match: 12. Germline lookup yields CDR1 SGHRS and CDR2 YFSETQ. The CDR3 loop spans 15 amino acids. In DNA form, the CDR3 reads TGCGCCAGCAGCCCCACGACAGGGTTTCCCCAAAAACTGTTTTTT. Translating it yields CASSPTTGFPQKLFF.

The CDR3 nucleotides are TGTGCCAGCACCCCCAGCGGGGGCCCACGAAGGCAGTACTTC. This encodes CASTPSGGPRRQYF. This chain uses TRBV12-3 or TRBV12-4 with TRBJ2-7; the match to TRBD2 covers 8 bases. V lost 7 bases and J lost 9; bases outside the gene matches: 14. This CDR3 has 14 residues.